This entry is about one T cell receptor (beta chain). The authors' processing: Amplified reference gene primers provided the basis for estimating nucleated cell counts. The repertoire was sequenced with immunoSEQ multiplex PCR; TCRdb's copy has only in-frame clones and lacks some. For V, J and clone size, that table is used; D and trimming come from the DNA. The table records some 140,000 clones, about 76% of them present only once. The record originates from a study of blood T cell repertoires in COVID-19. On the study more broadly: Researchers got acute and convalescent COVID-19 samples from the United States, Italy and Spain. T cells, B-cell-depleted T cells, or PBMCs provided the cDNA or gDNA that served as material.

The sequenced material came from peripheral blood. The receptor was derived from a man of 80 years or more with acute or convalescent COVID-19.

This CDR3 is CASRLTGGTNQPQHF. CDR3 coding DNA: TGTGCCAGCAGATTGACAGGGGGGACCAATCAGCCCCAGCATTTT. V is TRBV6-5 and J is TRBJ1-5, with TRBD1 matching 9 bases. The CDR3 consists of 15 residues. Germline CDR1 is MNHEY and CDR2 is SVGAGI. V shed 6 bases and J 3 bases; nucleotides not matched to a gene: 6.